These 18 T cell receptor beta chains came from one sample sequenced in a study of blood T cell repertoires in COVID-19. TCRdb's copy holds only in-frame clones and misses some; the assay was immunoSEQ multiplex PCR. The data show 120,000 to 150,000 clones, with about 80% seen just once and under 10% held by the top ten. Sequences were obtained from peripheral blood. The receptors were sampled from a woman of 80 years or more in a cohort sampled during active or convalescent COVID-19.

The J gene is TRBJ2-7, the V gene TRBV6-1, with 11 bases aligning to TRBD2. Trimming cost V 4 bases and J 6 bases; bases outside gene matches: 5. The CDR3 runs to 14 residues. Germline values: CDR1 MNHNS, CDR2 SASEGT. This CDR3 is CASSVAGGQSEQYV. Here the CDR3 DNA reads TGTGCCAGCAGTGTAGCGGGGGGGCAATCCGAGCAGTACGTC.

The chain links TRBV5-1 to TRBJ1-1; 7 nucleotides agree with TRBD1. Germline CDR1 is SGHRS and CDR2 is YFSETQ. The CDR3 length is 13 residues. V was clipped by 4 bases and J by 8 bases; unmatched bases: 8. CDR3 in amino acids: CASSGMTGNEAFF. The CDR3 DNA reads TGCGCCAGCAGCGGAATGACAGGGAACGAAGCTTTCTTT.

The chain's CDR3 is CASSYSPQAWGGYTF. For the CDR3, the DNA is TGTGCCAGCAGTTACAGTCCACAGGCTTGGGGTGGCTACACCTTC. The rearrangement links TRBV6-5 to TRBJ1-2, with TRBD1 as a possible D gene (5 bases). The CDR3 covers 15 residues. CDR1 is MNHEY, CDR2 SVGAGI, per germline. V gave up 2 bases and J gave up 7 bases, with 17 bases separating them.

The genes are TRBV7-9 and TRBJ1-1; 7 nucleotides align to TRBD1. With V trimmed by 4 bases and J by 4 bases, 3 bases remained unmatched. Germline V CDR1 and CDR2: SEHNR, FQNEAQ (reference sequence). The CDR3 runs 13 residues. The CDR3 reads CASSSDRVTEAFF. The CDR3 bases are TGTGCCAGCAGCTCCGACAGGGTCACTGAAGCTTTCTTT.

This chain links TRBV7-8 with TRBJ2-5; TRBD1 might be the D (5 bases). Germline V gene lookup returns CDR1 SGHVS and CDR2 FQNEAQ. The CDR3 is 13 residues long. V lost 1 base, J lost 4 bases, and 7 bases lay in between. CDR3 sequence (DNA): TGTGCCAGCAGCTTAGTGCAGGGAGAGACCCAGTACTTC. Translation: CASSLVQGETQYF.

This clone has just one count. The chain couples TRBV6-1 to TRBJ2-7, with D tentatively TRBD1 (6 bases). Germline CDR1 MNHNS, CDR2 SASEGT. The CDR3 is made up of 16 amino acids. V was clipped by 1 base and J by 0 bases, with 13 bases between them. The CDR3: CASSEGGTPTSYEQYF. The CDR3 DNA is TGTGCCAGCAGTGAAGGGGGGACACCTACCTCCTACGAGCAGTACTTC.

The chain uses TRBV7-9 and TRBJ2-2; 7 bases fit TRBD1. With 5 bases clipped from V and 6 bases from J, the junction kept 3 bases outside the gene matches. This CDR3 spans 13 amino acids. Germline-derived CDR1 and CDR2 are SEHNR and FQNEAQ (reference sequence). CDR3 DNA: TGTGCCAGCAGCCCGACAGGGTCCGGGGAGCTGTTTTTT. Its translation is CASSPTGSGELFF.

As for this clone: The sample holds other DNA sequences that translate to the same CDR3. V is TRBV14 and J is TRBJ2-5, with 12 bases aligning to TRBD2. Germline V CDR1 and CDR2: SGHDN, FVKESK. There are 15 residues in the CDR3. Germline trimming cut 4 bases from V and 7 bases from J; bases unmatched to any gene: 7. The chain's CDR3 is CASSRPGLAGGTQYF. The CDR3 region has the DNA TGTGCCAGCAGCCGACCGGGACTAGCGGGTGGGACCCAGTACTTC.

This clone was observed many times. For the CDR3, the DNA is TGTGCCAGCAGTGAAAACGGTAATCAGCCCCAGCATTTT. The encoded protein is CASSENGNQPQHF. The genes are TRBV6-4 and TRBJ1-5, with D unclear. From germline, CDR1 is MRHNA and CDR2 SNTAGT. The CDR3 has 13 residues. Trimming removed 3 bases at V and 4 bases at J, with 7 bases between.

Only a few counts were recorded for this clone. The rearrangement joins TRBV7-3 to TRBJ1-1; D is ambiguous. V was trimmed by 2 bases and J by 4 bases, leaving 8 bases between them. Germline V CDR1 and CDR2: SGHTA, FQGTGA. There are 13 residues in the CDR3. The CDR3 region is CASSLGGSTEAFF. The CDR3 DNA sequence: TGTGCCAGCAGCTTAGGCGGTAGCACTGAAGCTTTCTTT.

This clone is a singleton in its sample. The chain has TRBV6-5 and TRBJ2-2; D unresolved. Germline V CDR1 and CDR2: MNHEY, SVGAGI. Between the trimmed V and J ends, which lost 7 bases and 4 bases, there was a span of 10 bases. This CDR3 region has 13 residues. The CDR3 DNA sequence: TGTGCCAGCACCCACCCGGGCACCGGGGAGCTGTTTTTT. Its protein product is CASTHPGTGELFF.

CDR3 nucleotide sequence: TGTGCCAGCAGCCAAGGAGGCACCAAGGAAAAACTGTTTTTT. Encoded protein: CASSQGGTKEKLFF. J is TRBJ1-4 and V is TRBV28; D gene ambiguous. Trimming shortened V by 6 bases and J by 8 bases, and 16 bases separated the two germline ends. The length of the CDR3 is 14 residues. Germline assignment: CDR1 MDHEN and CDR2 SYDVKM.

The CDR3 DNA follows: TGTGCCAGCAGGCAATCCGGGACAGGGGATTATGGCTACACCTTC. Translated: CASRQSGTGDYGYTF. The V and J genes are TRBV6-5 and TRBJ1-2; 10 positions agree with TRBD1. Germline V lookup: CDR1 MNHEY, CDR2 SVGAGI. Trimming cost V 6 bases and J 5 bases; bases outside gene matches: 9. The CDR3 is 15 amino acids.

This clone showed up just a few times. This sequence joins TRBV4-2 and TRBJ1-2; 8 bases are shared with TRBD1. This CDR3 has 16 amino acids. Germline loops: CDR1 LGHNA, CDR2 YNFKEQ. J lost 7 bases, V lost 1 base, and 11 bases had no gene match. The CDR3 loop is CASSQAYGQGGSGYTF. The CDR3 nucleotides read TGTGCCAGCAGCCAAGCTTACGGACAGGGTGGGTCTGGCTACACCTTC.

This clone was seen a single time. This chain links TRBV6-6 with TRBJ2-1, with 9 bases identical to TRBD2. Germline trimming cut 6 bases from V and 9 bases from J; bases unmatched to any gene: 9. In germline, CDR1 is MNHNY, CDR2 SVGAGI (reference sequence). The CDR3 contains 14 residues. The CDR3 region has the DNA TGTGCCAGCAGCTCCGGGACTAGCTCGGTTGAGCAGTTCTTC. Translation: CASSSGTSSVEQFF.

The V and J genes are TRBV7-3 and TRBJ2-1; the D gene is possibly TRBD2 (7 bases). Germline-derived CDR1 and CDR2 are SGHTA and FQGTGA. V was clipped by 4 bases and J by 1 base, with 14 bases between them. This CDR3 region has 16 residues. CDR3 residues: CASSYRGGGSYNEQFF. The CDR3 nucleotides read TGTGCCAGCAGCTATCGGGGAGGGGGTTCCTACAATGAGCAGTTCTTC.

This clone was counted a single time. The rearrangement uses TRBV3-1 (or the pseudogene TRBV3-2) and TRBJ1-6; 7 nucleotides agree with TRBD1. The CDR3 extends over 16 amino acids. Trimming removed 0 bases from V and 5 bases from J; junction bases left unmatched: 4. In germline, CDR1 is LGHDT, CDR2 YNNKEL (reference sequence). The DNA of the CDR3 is TGTGCCAGCAGCCAAGATTACACAGGGGATAATTCACCCCTCCACTTT. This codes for CASSQDYTGDNSPLHF.

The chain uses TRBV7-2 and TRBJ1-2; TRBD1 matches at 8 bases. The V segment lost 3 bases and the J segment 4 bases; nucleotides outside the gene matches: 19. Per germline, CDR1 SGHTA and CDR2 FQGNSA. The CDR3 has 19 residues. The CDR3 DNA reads TGTGCCAGCAGCTTTTACCAGCAGCTTGGGCAGGGGGCAGGCTATGGCTACACCTTC. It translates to CASSFYQQLGQGAGYGYTF.